These 32 T cell receptor beta chains were sequenced from one sample in a study of cytomegalovirus exposure and HLA in healthy donors. The PCR made use of 60 Vbeta and 13 Jbeta primers. Assay: immunoSEQ multiplex PCR; the TCRdb copy retains only in-frame clones and omits some. This sample has about 150,000 clones, with over 60% found just once. Sequencing used PBMCs. All receptors come from a middle-aged man in good health and CMV-seronegative.

The chain couples TRBV6-5 to TRBJ2-2; perhaps TRBD2 as D (6 bases). Per germline, CDR1 MNHEY and CDR2 SVGAGI. The CDR3 spans 15 residues. Trimming pared 6 bases from V and 7 bases from J, leaving 18 bases between. CDR3 in amino acids: CASRPPGLLGGELFF. The DNA for the CDR3 is TGTGCCAGCAGACCCCCGGGACTCTTGGGCGGGGAGCTGTTTTTT.

This chain uses TRBV5-1 with TRBJ1-2, with TRBD1 matching 12 bases. Germline V lookup: CDR1 SGHRS, CDR2 YFSETQ. The CDR3 has 16 residues. The V gene end was trimmed by 4 bases and the J gene end by 1 base; junction bases not matched to a gene: 5. The CDR3 DNA reads TGCGCCAGCAGCCCGGGACAGGGGGCTCTTAACTATGGCTACACCTTC. Its translation: CASSPGQGALNYGYTF.

The V gene is TRBV2, the J gene TRBJ2-5; 9 nucleotides agree with TRBD1. Germline CDR1 and CDR2: SNHLY and FYNNEI. The CDR3 runs 13 residues. The junction had 2 bases not matched to a gene; V was cut back by 7 bases and J by 2 bases. The chain's CDR3 is CASNRGPQETQYF. The CDR3 DNA sequence: TGTGCCAGCAACAGGGGGCCTCAAGAGACCCAGTACTTC.

This clone occurred once. CDR3 protein: CASTPGQGASEQYF. In nucleotides, the CDR3 is TGTGCCAGCACCCCGGGACAGGGGGCCTCCGAGCAGTACTTC. The rearrangement uses TRBV27 and TRBJ2-7, with 12 bases identical to TRBD1. The germline V gene encodes CDR1 MNHEY and CDR2 SMNVEV (reference sequence). The V and J ends lost 7 bases and 6 bases, in that order; junction bases with no gene match: 7. The CDR3 is 14 amino acids.

In its sample, this clone was seen a few times. V is TRBV6-6 and J is TRBJ1-2, with TRBD1 identical over 9 bases. The trim removed 6 bases at V and 2 bases at J, leaving 1 base unmatched. Looked up from germline, CDR1 is MNHNY and CDR2 is SVGAGI (reference sequence). The CDR3 loop spans 13 amino acids. CDR3 residues: CASSDRGNYGYTF. The DNA of the CDR3 is TGTGCCAGCAGCGACAGGGGGAACTATGGCTACACCTTC.

This chain uses TRBV5-4 with TRBJ1-6; maybe TRBD1 (6 bases). CDR3 size: 17 residues. CDR1 and CDR2 from the germline V gene are SGHNT and YYREEE (reference sequence). V was shortened by 1 base and J by 7 bases, with 18 bases between the two germline ends. The CDR3 is CASSLSGRGSGNSPLHF. The CDR3 bases are TGTGCCAGCAGCTTGTCGGGTAGGGGGAGTGGAAATTCACCCCTCCACTTT.

This clone was counted once. The V gene is TRBV29-1, the J gene TRBJ1-2, with D possibly being TRBD1 (5 bases). The V end was cut by 2 bases, the J end by 5 bases, with 12 bases between. The CDR3 is 13 amino acids. The germline V gene encodes CDR1 SQVTM and CDR2 ANQGSEA. The CDR3 sequence is CSVETVAGYGYTF. CDR3 DNA sequence: TGCAGCGTTGAAACGGTTGCAGGGTATGGCTACACCTTC.

This clone was seen only a few times. V is TRBV19 and J is TRBJ1-1, with 7 bases lining up with TRBD1. There are 14 residues in the CDR3. From germline, CDR1 is LNHDA and CDR2 SQIVND (reference sequence). Trimming removed 7 bases from V and 5 bases from J; junction bases left unmatched: 10. The DNA of the CDR3 is TGTGCCAGTATGAAGGGGGCGCCGGGGACTGAAGCTTTCTTT. This encodes CASMKGAPGTEAFF.

This sequence joins TRBV19 and TRBJ1-2; possible D gene TRBD1, 5 bases. Trimming cost V 5 bases and J 2 bases, with 12 bases left between them. This CDR3 spans 14 amino acids. Germline V gives CDR1 LNHDA, CDR2 SQIVND (reference sequence). Here the CDR3 reads CASSPQAGNYGYTF. The CDR3 DNA follows: TGTGCCAGTAGTCCTCAGGCAGGGAACTATGGCTACACCTTC. The full variable domain, completed using reference TRBV19 and TRBJ1-2, is DGGITQSPKYLFRKEGQNVTLSCEQNLNHDAMYWYRQDPGQGLRLIYYSQIVNDFQKGDIAEGYSVSREKKESFPLTVTSAQKNPTAFYLCASSPQAGNYGYTFGSGTRLTVV.

This rearrangement joins TRBV28 to TRBJ2-7, with D tentatively TRBD2 (6 bases). The V end lost 2 bases, the J end lost 2 bases, and 10 bases lay between the germline ends. CDR3 length equals 14 residues. Germline lookup yields CDR1 MDHEN and CDR2 SYDVKM. The CDR3 protein is CASSLPGGAYEQYF. As DNA, the CDR3 is TGTGCCAGCAGTTTACCCGGGGGAGCCTACGAGCAGTACTTC.

This chain connects TRBV15 to TRBJ2-1; 7 bases fit TRBD2. V lost 6 bases, J lost 4 bases, and 15 bases stayed unmatched. Germline V lookup: CDR1 LNHNV, CDR2 YYDKDF (reference sequence). This CDR3 comprises 17 residues. DNA for the CDR3: TGTGCCACCAGTGATGGTGCCCGAAGCGGGACTTACAATGAGCAGTTCTTC. It encodes CATSDGARSGTYNEQFF. The whole variable domain, filled in from reference TRBV15 and TRBJ2-1, reads DAMVIQNPRYQVTQFGKPVTLSCSQTLNHNVMYWYQQKSSQAPKLLFHYYDKDFNNEADTPDNFQSRRPNTSFCFLDIRSPGLGDTAMYLCATSDGARSGTYNEQFFGPGTRLTVL.

This clone occurred once. The J gene is TRBJ2-1, the V gene TRBV2; 8 bases align to TRBD2. The germline V gene encodes CDR1 SNHLY and CDR2 FYNNEI. The CDR3 consists of 15 residues. V trimming: 2 bases; J trimming: 4 bases; junction bases outside the gene matches: 4. Written as DNA, the CDR3 is TGTGCCAGCAGTGAACTGCGGGGGGATTACAATGAGCAGTTCTTC. Amino acid sequence: CASSELRGDYNEQFF.

V is TRBV5-1 and J is TRBJ2-1; 7 bases are a match to TRBD1. The germline gives CDR1 SGHRS, CDR2 YFSETQ. With 0 bases clipped from V and 7 bases from J, the junction kept 13 bases outside the gene matches. This CDR3 has 17 residues. This CDR3 is CASSLGGQPLVVNEQFF. The DNA for the CDR3 is TGCGCCAGCAGCTTGGGGGGACAGCCTCTAGTAGTAAATGAGCAGTTCTTC.

This clone was recorded a few times. CDR3 sequence reads: CASSPRVYGYTF. In DNA, the CDR3 is TGTGCCAGCAGTCCTCGGGTCTATGGCTACACCTTC. The chain carries TRBV2 and TRBJ1-2; D gene ambiguous. The germline CDR1 and CDR2 sequences are SNHLY and FYNNEI. The V and J ends lost 5 bases and 4 bases respectively, with 8 bases between them. The CDR3 is 12 residues long.

The chain links TRBV14 to TRBJ1-2, with TRBD1 matching over 9 bases. The CDR3 is 13 amino acids. Looked up from germline, CDR1 is SGHDN and CDR2 is FVKESK. J was trimmed by 8 bases and V by 5 bases; bases with no gene match: 6. The CDR3 here is CASSWGQGDGYTF. The CDR3 DNA follows: TGTGCCAGCAGCTGGGGACAGGGAGACGGCTACACCTTC. Drawing the rest from reference TRBV14 and TRBJ1-2, the complete variable domain is EAGVTQFPSHSVIEKGQTVTLRCDPISGHDNLYWYRRVMGKEIKFLLHFVKESKQDESGMPNNRFLAERTGGTYSTLKVQPAELEDSGVYFCASSWGQGDGYTFGSGTRLTVV.

This chain uses TRBV19 with TRBJ2-7, with TRBD1 as a possible D gene (6 bases). The V end lost 5 bases, the J end lost 2 bases, and 16 bases lay between the germline ends. From germline, CDR1 is LNHDA and CDR2 SQIVND (reference sequence). The CDR3 sequence is 15 residues long. In nucleotides, the CDR3 is TGTGCCAGTAGTTCCCGACAGGCTTGGACCTACGAGCAGTACTTC. This translates into CASSSRQAWTYEQYF.

The chain joins TRBV28 to TRBJ2-5; maybe TRBD1 (6 bases). The ends were cut back, 6 bases at V and 5 bases at J, with 16 bases in the middle. The CDR3 totals 14 residues. In germline, CDR1 is MDHEN, CDR2 SYDVKM. CDR3: CASSDAGVLETQYF. Here the CDR3 DNA reads TGTGCCAGCAGCGACGCAGGGGTATTGGAGACCCAGTACTTC.

The chain combines TRBV5-5 with TRBJ2-7, with 9 bases lining up with TRBD1. Germline CDR1 SGHKS, CDR2 YYEKEE (reference sequence). With 2 bases clipped from V and 2 bases from J, the junction kept 2 bases outside the gene matches. The length of the CDR3 is 14 residues. The CDR3 DNA sequence: TGTGCCAGCAGCTTCCGGGACAGGGCCTACGAGCAGTACTTC. Translated, it gives CASSFRDRAYEQYF.

V usage is TRBV14 and J usage is TRBJ2-7; D gene unclear. The CDR3 runs 14 residues. The germline gives CDR1 SGHDN, CDR2 FVKESK. The V end was cut by 0 bases, the J end by 4 bases, with 10 bases between. The CDR3 sequence is CASSQDYTSYEQYF. The CDR3 region has the DNA TGTGCCAGCAGCCAAGATTATACAAGTTACGAGCAGTACTTC.

The table lists this clone with a few counts. This chain links TRBV10-3 with TRBJ1-1, with D possibly matching TRBD1 (5 bases). The ends were cut back, 4 bases at V and 11 bases at J, with 23 bases in the middle. This CDR3 region has 15 residues. CDR1 and CDR2 from the germline V gene are ENHRY and SYGVKD. DNA of the CDR3: TGTGCCATCAGTGGGAACCCTGGGGCAGGGCGTCGGGCTTTCTTT. Protein: CAISGNPGAGRRAFF.

The chain has TRBV19 and TRBJ2-3, with 9 bases identical to TRBD1. Germline V gene data show CDR1 as LNHDA and CDR2 as SQIVND (reference sequence). The CDR3 has 15 residues. V dropped 3 bases and J dropped 2; count of bases not matched to a gene: 3. CDR3 DNA: TGTGCCAGTAGTATCTGGACAGGGGCCACAGATACGCAGTATTTT. It is translated as CASSIWTGATDTQYF. Combining the CDR3 with reference TRBV19 and TRBJ2-3 gives the whole variable domain DGGITQSPKYLFRKEGQNVTLSCEQNLNHDAMYWYRQDPGQGLRLIYYSQIVNDFQKGDIAEGYSVSREKKESFPLTVTSAQKNPTAFYLCASSIWTGATDTQYFGPGTRLTVL.

This clone was recorded a few times. The chain couples TRBV7-2 to TRBJ2-1; TRBD2 agrees at 7 bases. Losses at the gene ends were 6 bases for V and 7 bases for J; bases not matched to a gene: 9. Germline lookup yields CDR1 SGHTA and CDR2 FQGNSA. The CDR3 is 14 amino acids. The CDR3 sequence: CASRKREGSNEQFF. The DNA for the CDR3 is TGTGCCAGCAGAAAGAGGGAGGGCTCGAATGAGCAGTTCTTC.

The chain has TRBV5-1 and TRBJ2-7, with 14 bases that match TRBD2. Trimming took 3 bases from V and 3 from J; bases not matched to a gene: 5. This CDR3 has 16 amino acids. Looked up from germline, CDR1 is SGHRS and CDR2 is YFSETQ. In DNA, the CDR3 is TGCGCCAGCAGCTCGGGACTAGCGGGAGATCGCTACGAGCAGTACTTC. Residues: CASSSGLAGDRYEQYF.

The rearrangement links TRBV28 to TRBJ1-1; D possibly corresponds to TRBD1 (6 bases). Germline loops: CDR1 MDHEN, CDR2 SYDVKM. Trimming shortened V by 8 bases and J by 1 base, and 14 bases separated the two germline ends. This CDR3 has 14 amino acids. The CDR3 DNA is TGTGCCAGCTCCTGGGGGCGAGGGAACACTGAAGCTTTCTTT. It specifies CASSWGRGNTEAFF.

A single count supports this clone. The chain has TRBV23-1 and TRBJ1-2; 8 positions agree with TRBD1. Being an ORF, TRBV23-1 has a function that is uncertain. V gave up 1 base and J gave up 4 bases; unmatched junction bases: 8. CDR3 size: 16 residues. CDR3 bases: TGCGCCAGCAGTCAATTGAGACAGGGGAAATTCTATGGCTACACCTTC. Residues: CASSQLRQGKFYGYTF.

CDR3 loop: CASSRTGAYQETQYF. The DNA of the CDR3 is TGTGCCAGCAGCAGGACAGGGGCCTACCAAGAGACCCAGTACTTC. The chain uses TRBV7-9 and TRBJ2-5, with 9 bases that match TRBD1. The V gene end was trimmed by 5 bases and the J gene end by 0 bases; junction bases not matched to a gene: 4. The CDR3 runs 15 residues. CDR1 is SEHNR, CDR2 FQNEAQ, per germline (reference sequence).

The genes are TRBV27 and TRBJ1-2, with D hard to call. Germline V CDR1 and CDR2: MNHEY, SMNVEV (reference sequence). This CDR3 comprises 14 residues. V lost 8 bases and J lost 1, with 14 bases in between. CDR3 DNA sequence: TGTGCCAGCTATACTAAGAACCATAACTATGGCTACACCTTC. Encoded protein: CASYTKNHNYGYTF.

This chain uses TRBV5-4 with TRBJ1-1; the match to TRBD1 covers 11 bases. The CDR3 extends over 15 amino acids. V lost 1 base and J lost 6; bases outside the gene matches: 5. The V gene's germline CDR1 is SGHNT and CDR2 YYREEE (reference sequence). CDR3 sequence: CASSLFGQGASEAFF. As DNA, the CDR3 is TGTGCCAGCAGCTTGTTTGGACAGGGGGCCTCTGAAGCTTTCTTT.

The chain couples TRBV7-9 to TRBJ2-5; TRBD2 aligns across 12 bases. The CDR3 totals 15 residues. The germline V gene has CDR1 SEHNR and CDR2 FQNEAQ (reference sequence). The trim removed 6 bases at V and 4 bases at J, leaving 6 bases unmatched. For the CDR3, the DNA is TGTGCCAGCAGTCAACTAGCGGGAGGTCGAGAGACCCAGTACTTC. This codes for CASSQLAGGRETQYF.

The chain is built from TRBV7-9 and TRBJ2-3; 10 bases agree with TRBD1. This CDR3 has 15 amino acids. Germline CDR1 SEHNR, CDR2 FQNEAQ (reference sequence). V shed 8 bases, J shed 4 bases, and the junction held 9 bases outside the gene matches. DNA for the CDR3: TGTGCCAGCGGCGGGGACAGGGGCCCCCCAGATACGCAGTATTTT. It encodes CASGGDRGPPDTQYF.

The chain has TRBV6-5 and TRBJ2-1; the D gene is possibly TRBD2 (5 bases). Trimming left V 6 bases short and J 0 bases short, with 12 bases between. Germline CDR1 reads MNHEY; CDR2 reads SVGAGI. The CDR3 covers 15 residues. The CDR3 bases are TGTGCCAGCAGCCGGGGTGAAAGCTCCTACAATGAGCAGTTCTTC. Protein: CASSRGESSYNEQFF.

Written as DNA, the CDR3 is TGCGCCAGCAGCAAGAAGAGAACAGGGGCACAAGAGACCCAGTACTTC. It specifies CASSKKRTGAQETQYF. The chain recombines TRBV5-1 with TRBJ2-5; 7 nucleotides match TRBD1. Germline V CDR1 and CDR2: SGHRS, YFSETQ. V gave up 4 bases and J gave up 2 bases; unmatched junction bases: 11. This CDR3 has 16 residues. The entire variable domain, with the rest obtained from reference TRBV5-1 and TRBJ2-5, is as follows: KAGVTQTPRYLIKTRGQQVTLSCSPISGHRSVSWYQQTPGQGLQFLFEYFSETQRNKGNFPGRFSGRQFSNSRSEMNVSTLELGDSALYLCASSKKRTGAQETQYFGPGTRLLVL.